The 23 T cell receptor beta chains given below trace back to one sample, sequenced in a study of cytomegalovirus exposure and HLA in healthy donors. PCR used 60 Vbeta primers and 13 Jbeta primers. TCRdb's copy holds only in-frame clones and misses some; the assay was immunoSEQ multiplex PCR. The sample comprises just over 150,000 clones, approximately 86% of which are singletons, and roughly 1.9% rests with the top ten. Sequencing was carried out using PBMCs. The source of these receptors is a woman aged 18 to 35 in good health and CMV-seronegative.

The genes are TRBV2 and TRBJ2-1, with a tentative D call TRBD2 (7 bases). The V gene's germline CDR1 is SNHLY and CDR2 FYNNEI. CDR3 size: 15 residues. Trimming shortened V by 8 bases and J by 1 base, and 15 bases separated the two germline ends. CDR3 sequence reads: CASDEGGASYNEQFF. CDR3 sequence (DNA): TGTGCCAGCGACGAGGGGGGGGCTTCCTACAATGAGCAGTTCTTC. Complete variable domain (other parts from reference TRBV2 and TRBJ2-1): EPEVTQTPSHQVTQMGQEVILRCVPISNHLYFYWYRQILGQKVEFLVSFYNNEISEKSEIFDDQFSVERPDGSNFTLKIRSTKLEDSAMYFCASDEGGASYNEQFFGPGTRLTVL.

The rearrangement uses TRBV27 and TRBJ2-5; TRBD1 is a possible D gene (5 bases). Germline-derived CDR1 and CDR2 are MNHEY and SMNVEV (reference sequence). The ends were cut back, 4 bases at V and 0 bases at J, with 9 bases in the middle. The CDR3 sequence is 14 residues long. CDR3 nucleotide sequence: TGTGCCAGCAGTTCCCCAGGGTACCAAGAGACCCAGTACTTC. Its protein product is CASSSPGYQETQYF.

The chain has TRBV5-6 and TRBJ1-4; 7 bases match TRBD1. V was pared by 4 bases and J by 1 base, with 7 bases of the junction left unmatched. The germline gives CDR1 SGHDT, CDR2 YYEEEE. The CDR3 has 16 residues. CDR3 residues: CASSLTGVGTNEKLFF. CDR3 DNA: TGTGCCAGCAGCCTTACAGGGGTGGGAACTAATGAAAAACTGTTTTTT.

This clone was seen only once. The V call is TRBV6-5, the J call TRBJ1-2; weak D call: TRBD1 (6 bases). CDR3 length: 15 residues. V was pared by 2 bases and J by 2 bases, with 12 bases between. Germline lookup yields CDR1 MNHEY and CDR2 SVGAGI. Here the CDR3 DNA reads TGTGCCAGCAGTTACATCAGGCAGGGGAACTATGGCTACACCTTC. This encodes CASSYIRQGNYGYTF.

The chain is built from TRBV7-9 and TRBJ2-3; TRBD2 aligns across 7 bases. There are 16 residues in the CDR3. V lost 2 bases, J lost 0 bases, and 5 bases stayed unmatched. The V gene's germline CDR1 is SEHNR and CDR2 FQNEAQ (reference sequence). DNA of the CDR3: TGTGCCAGCAGCTTAAAGCGGGGCCAGAGCACAGATACGCAGTATTTT. As protein: CASSLKRGQSTDTQYF.

This chain uses TRBV7-9 with TRBJ2-7; D might be TRBD1 (6 bases). CDR3 length: 13 residues. The V gene lost 5 bases and the J gene lost 4 bases, with 12 bases spanning the gap. The germline V gene encodes CDR1 SEHNR and CDR2 FQNEAQ (reference sequence). This chain's CDR3 is CASSPGAGYEQYF. The CDR3 coding sequence is TGTGCCAGCAGCCCAGGGGCAGGGTACGAGCAGTACTTC.

The chain has TRBV6-1 and TRBJ2-7; 8 positions match TRBD2. V lost 6 bases and J lost 3; bases outside the gene matches: 7. The length of the CDR3 is 14 residues. CDR1 is MNHNS and CDR2 is SASEGT in the germline V gene. The CDR3: CASRGASGLYEQYF. CDR3 nucleotide sequence: TGTGCCAGCAGGGGGGCTAGCGGGCTCTACGAGCAGTACTTC.

As DNA, the CDR3 is TGTGCCAGCAGCAGGGGCAGGGAAAACTATGGCTACACCTTC. This gives the protein CASSRGRENYGYTF. The chain has TRBV27 and TRBJ1-2; possible D gene TRBD1, 6 bases. Germline assignment: CDR1 MNHEY and CDR2 SMNVEV (reference sequence). The V end was cut by 6 bases, the J end by 2 bases, with 13 bases between. The CDR3 covers 14 residues.

This clone was seen more than once but under ten times. The rearrangement uses TRBV14 and TRBJ1-1; no clear D. The germline CDR1 and CDR2 sequences are SGHDN and FVKESK. This CDR3 is 13 amino acids long. Trimming removed 6 bases at V and 5 bases at J, with 13 bases between. The CDR3 DNA reads TGTGCCAGCAGGGGCCGGGAGTGGACTGAAGCTTTCTTT. Protein product: CASRGREWTEAFF. The full variable domain, in which reference TRBV14 and TRBJ1-1 provide the parts outside the CDR3, is EAGVTQFPSHSVIEKGQTVTLRCDPISGHDNLYWYRRVMGKEIKFLLHFVKESKQDESGMPNNRFLAERTGGTYSTLKVQPAELEDSGVYFCASRGREWTEAFFGQGTRLTVV.

This chain's CDR3 is CASSQPVTGGGQPQHF. CDR3 DNA sequence: TGCGCCAGCAGCCAACCCGTTACAGGGGGCGGGCAGCCCCAGCATTTT. The chain couples TRBV4-1 to TRBJ1-5; 9 bases are shared with TRBD1. Germline V gene data show CDR1 as MGHRA and CDR2 as YSYEKL. This CDR3 region has 16 residues. V trimming: 2 bases; J trimming: 7 bases; junction bases outside the gene matches: 9.

The V gene is TRBV28, the J gene TRBJ1-5; D is undetermined. Germline lookup yields CDR1 MDHEN and CDR2 SYDVKM. V was shortened by 6 bases and J by 5 bases, with 5 bases between the two germline ends. The CDR3 is 11 residues long. The chain's CDR3 is CASSRDQPQHF. The DNA of the CDR3 is TGTGCCAGCAGCCGAGATCAGCCCCAGCATTTT.

The V call is TRBV5-1, the J call TRBJ1-2, with 8 bases matching TRBD1. CDR1 SGHRS and CDR2 YFSETQ come from the germline V gene. The CDR3 is 14 residues long. V gave up 5 bases and J gave up 4 bases; unmatched junction bases: 7. The CDR3 loop reads CASSSYRGFYGYTF. The DNA for the CDR3 is TGCGCCAGCAGTTCGTACAGGGGGTTCTATGGCTACACCTTC.

This clone was seen just once. J is TRBJ2-1 and V is TRBV7-8, with 11 nucleotides matching TRBD1. Unmatched junction bases numbered 15, after V lost 7 bases and J lost 10 bases. CDR1 is SGHVS, CDR2 FQNEAQ, per germline. The CDR3 contains 16 residues. DNA of the CDR3: TGTGCCAGCACCCTCCCCGATGGACAGGGGGCTCGCGAGCAGTTCTTC. This sequence encodes CASTLPDGQGAREQFF.

The rearrangement links TRBV6-5 to TRBJ1-2; D not resolved. Trimming removed 5 bases at V and 1 base at J, with 8 bases between. The CDR3 loop spans 13 amino acids. Germline values: CDR1 MNHEY, CDR2 SVGAGI. CDR3 in amino acids: CASSLQSNYGYTF. CDR3 DNA: TGTGCCAGCAGTCTACAGAGTAACTATGGCTACACCTTC.

This clone was found once. V is TRBV7-6 and J is TRBJ1-6; 8 positions agree with TRBD1. The CDR3 sequence is 16 residues long. V trimming: 5 bases; J trimming: 6 bases; junction bases outside the gene matches: 9. Germline V CDR1 and CDR2: SGHVS, FNYEAQ. CDR3 residues: CASSHSAGGFNSPLHF. As DNA, the CDR3 is TGTGCCAGCAGCCATAGCGCAGGGGGCTTTAATTCACCCCTCCACTTT.

The chain uses TRBV27 and TRBJ1-6; no firm D call. The CDR3 totals 15 residues. The V gene's germline CDR1 is MNHEY and CDR2 SMNVEV (reference sequence). V was cut by 6 bases and J by 8 bases, with 17 bases left in between. The CDR3 sequence: CASSLGSSGDSPLHF. The CDR3 nucleotides are TGTGCCAGCAGCCTGGGATCTTCCGGGGATTCACCCCTCCACTTT.

V gene TRBV7-6 combines with J gene TRBJ2-2, with TRBD2 matching over 7 bases. Germline V gene data show CDR1 as SGHVS and CDR2 as FNYEAQ. This CDR3 has 16 residues. With V trimmed by 1 base and J by 4 bases, 6 bases remained unmatched. DNA for the CDR3: TGTGCCAGCAGCTTAGAGGCGGGAGTGGGCACCGGGGAGCTGTTTTTT. Translating gives CASSLEAGVGTGELFF. Using reference TRBV7-6 and TRBJ2-2 for the parts outside the CDR3, the full variable domain is GAGVSQSPRYKVTKRGQDVALRCDPISGHVSLYWYRQALGQGPEFLTYFNYEAQQDKSGLPNDRFSAERPEGSISTLTIQRTEQRDSAMYRCASSLEAGVGTGELFFGEGSRLTVL.

As concerns this clone: Possible read error: a much larger clone is one base away. The chain uses TRBV18 and TRBJ1-1; maybe TRBD1 (5 bases). V gave up 6 bases and J gave up 1 base, with 9 bases separating them. Germline loops: CDR1 KGHSH, CDR2 LQKENI. This CDR3 has 13 amino acids. In DNA form, the CDR3 reads TGTGCCAGCTCCCAAACAGGGAACACTGAAGCTTTCTTT. Translated: CASSQTGNTEAFF.

V and J are TRBV27 and TRBJ1-4; maybe TRBD1 (5 bases). Trimming took off 8 bases at V and 3 bases at J, with 16 bases between the two ends. The CDR3 covers 15 residues. The germline V gene encodes CDR1 MNHEY and CDR2 SMNVEV (reference sequence). CDR3 nucleotides: TGTGCCAGCCGTCCCTGGGGGGGGGCTAATGAAAAACTGTTTTTT. It encodes CASRPWGGANEKLFF.

V usage is TRBV5-4 and J usage is TRBJ1-2, with D perhaps matching TRBD1 (6 bases). Trimming cost V 2 bases and J 8 bases, with 19 bases left between them. The CDR3 has 15 residues. Per germline, CDR1 SGHNT and CDR2 YYREEE (reference sequence). CDR3 protein: CASSLKGQLVGGYTF. Written as DNA, the CDR3 is TGTGCCAGCAGCTTAAAAGGACAGCTGGTCGGGGGCTACACCTTC.

V usage is TRBV30 and J usage is TRBJ2-3, with 10 bases matching TRBD2. In germline, CDR1 is GTSNPN, CDR2 SVGIG (reference sequence). CDR3 length equals 16 residues. V trimming: 2 bases; J trimming: 1 base; junction bases outside the gene matches: 6. CDR3 sequence reads: CAWSRFSGGGTDTQYF. DNA of the CDR3: TGTGCCTGGAGTCGGTTCAGCGGGGGGGGCACAGATACGCAGTATTTT. Together with reference TRBV30 and TRBJ2-3, the CDR3 gives the full variable domain: SQTIHQWPATLVQPVGSPLSLECTVEGTSNPNLYWYRQAAGRGLQLLFYSVGIGQISSEVPQNLSASRPQDRQFILSSKKLLLSDSGFYLCAWSRFSGGGTDTQYFGPGTRLTVL.

This chain joins TRBV19 and TRBJ2-7; D is possibly TRBD1 (6 bases). V shed 3 bases and J shed 2 bases, with 11 bases lying between them. There are 14 residues in the CDR3. CDR1 and CDR2 (germline): LNHDA, SQIVND (reference sequence). CDR3 protein: CASSIPGGTYEQYF. The CDR3 region has the DNA TGTGCCAGTAGTATTCCTGGGGGCACCTACGAGCAGTACTTC.

The chain combines TRBV27 with TRBJ2-7; 8 bases align to TRBD1. V was clipped by 6 bases and J by 6 bases; unmatched bases: 10. CDR3 size: 14 residues. Per germline, CDR1 MNHEY and CDR2 SMNVEV (reference sequence). DNA for the CDR3: TGTGCCAGCAGCCTCGGACAGGGTTTGCGCGAGCAGTACTTC. Residues: CASSLGQGLREQYF.